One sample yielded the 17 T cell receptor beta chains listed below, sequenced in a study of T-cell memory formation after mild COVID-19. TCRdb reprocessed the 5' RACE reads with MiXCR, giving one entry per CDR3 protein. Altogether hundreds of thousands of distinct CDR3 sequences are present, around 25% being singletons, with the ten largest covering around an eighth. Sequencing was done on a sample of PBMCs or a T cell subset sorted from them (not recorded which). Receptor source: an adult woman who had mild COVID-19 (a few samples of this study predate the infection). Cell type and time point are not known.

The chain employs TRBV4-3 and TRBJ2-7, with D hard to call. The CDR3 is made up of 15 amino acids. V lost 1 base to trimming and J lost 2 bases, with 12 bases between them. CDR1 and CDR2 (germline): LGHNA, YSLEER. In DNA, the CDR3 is TGCGCCAGCAGCCAAGTCGCAGGACCAACCTACGAGCAGTACTTC. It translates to CASSQVAGPTYEQYF.

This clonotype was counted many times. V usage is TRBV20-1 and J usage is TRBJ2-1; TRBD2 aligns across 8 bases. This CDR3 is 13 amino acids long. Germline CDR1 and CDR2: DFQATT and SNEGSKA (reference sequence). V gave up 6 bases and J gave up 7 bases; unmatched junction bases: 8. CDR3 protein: CSAPVAGLNEQFF. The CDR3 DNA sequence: TGCAGTGCCCCGGTAGCGGGATTGAATGAGCAGTTCTTC.

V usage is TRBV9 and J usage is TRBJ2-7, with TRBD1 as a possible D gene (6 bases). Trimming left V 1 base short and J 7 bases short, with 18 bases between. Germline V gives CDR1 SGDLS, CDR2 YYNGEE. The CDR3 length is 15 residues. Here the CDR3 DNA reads TGTGCCAGCAGCGTAACAGGGAACAACCCGGGGGAGCAGTACTTC. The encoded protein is CASSVTGNNPGEQYF.

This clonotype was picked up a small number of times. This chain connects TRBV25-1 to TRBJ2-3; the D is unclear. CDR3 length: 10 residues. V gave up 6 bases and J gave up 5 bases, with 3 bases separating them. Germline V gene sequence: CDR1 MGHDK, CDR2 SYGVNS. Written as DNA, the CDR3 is TGTGCCAGCAGGGAAGATACGCAGTATTTT. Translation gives CASREDTQYF.

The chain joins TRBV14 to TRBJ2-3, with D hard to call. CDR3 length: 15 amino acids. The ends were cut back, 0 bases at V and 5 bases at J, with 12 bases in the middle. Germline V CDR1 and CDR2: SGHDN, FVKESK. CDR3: CASSQEAGLGDTQYF. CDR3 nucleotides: TGTGCCAGCAGCCAAGAGGCTGGCCTCGGAGATACGCAGTATTTT.

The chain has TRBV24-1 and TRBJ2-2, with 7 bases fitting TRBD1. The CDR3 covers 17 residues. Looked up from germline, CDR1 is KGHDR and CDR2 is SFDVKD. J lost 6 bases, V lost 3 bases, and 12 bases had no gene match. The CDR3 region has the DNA TGTGCCACCAGTGATCACCTTCCAGGGGGTAGGGCCGGGGAGCTGTTTTTT. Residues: CATSDHLPGGRAGELFF.

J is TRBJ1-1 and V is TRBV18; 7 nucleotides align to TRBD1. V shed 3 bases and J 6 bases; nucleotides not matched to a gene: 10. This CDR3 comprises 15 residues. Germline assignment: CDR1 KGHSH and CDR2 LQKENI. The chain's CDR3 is CASSPLPTGKAEAFF. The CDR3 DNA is TGTGCCAGCTCACCTCTACCGACAGGGAAGGCTGAAGCTTTCTTT.

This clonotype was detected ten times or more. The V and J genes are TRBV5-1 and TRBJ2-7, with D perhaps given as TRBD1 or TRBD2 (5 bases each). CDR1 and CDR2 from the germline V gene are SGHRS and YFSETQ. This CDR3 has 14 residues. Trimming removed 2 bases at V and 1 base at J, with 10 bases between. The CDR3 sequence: CASSFGTASYEQYF. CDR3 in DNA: TGCGCCAGCAGCTTTGGGACCGCATCCTACGAGCAGTACTTC.

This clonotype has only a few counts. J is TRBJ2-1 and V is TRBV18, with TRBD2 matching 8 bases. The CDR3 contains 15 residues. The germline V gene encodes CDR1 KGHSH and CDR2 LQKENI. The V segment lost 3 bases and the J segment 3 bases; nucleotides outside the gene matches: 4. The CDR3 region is CASSPQAGVYNEQFF. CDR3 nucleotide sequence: TGTGCCAGCTCACCCCAAGCGGGAGTCTACAATGAGCAGTTCTTC.

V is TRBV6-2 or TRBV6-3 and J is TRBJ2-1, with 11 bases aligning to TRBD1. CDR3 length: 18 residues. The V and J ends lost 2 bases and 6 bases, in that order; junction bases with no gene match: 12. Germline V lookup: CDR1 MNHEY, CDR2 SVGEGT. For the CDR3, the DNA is TGTGCCAGCAGTTACACCGTCGTATGGGGACAGGGGGGCAATGAGCAGTTCTTC. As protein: CASSYTVVWGQGGNEQFF.

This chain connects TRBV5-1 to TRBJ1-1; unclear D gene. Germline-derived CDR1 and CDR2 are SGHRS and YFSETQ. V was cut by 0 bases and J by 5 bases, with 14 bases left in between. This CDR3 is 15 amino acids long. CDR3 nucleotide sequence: TGCGCCAGCAGCTTGGTCGCAGGCTCTCGGACTGAAGCTTTCTTT. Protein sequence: CASSLVAGSRTEAFF.

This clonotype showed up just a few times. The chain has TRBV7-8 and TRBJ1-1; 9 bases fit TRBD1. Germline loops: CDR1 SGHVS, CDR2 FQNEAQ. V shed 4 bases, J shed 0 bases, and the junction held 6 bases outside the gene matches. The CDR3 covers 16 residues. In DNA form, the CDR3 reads TGTGCCAGCAGCTACAGGGGGCACCCCCTGAACACTGAAGCTTTCTTT. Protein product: CASSYRGHPLNTEAFF.

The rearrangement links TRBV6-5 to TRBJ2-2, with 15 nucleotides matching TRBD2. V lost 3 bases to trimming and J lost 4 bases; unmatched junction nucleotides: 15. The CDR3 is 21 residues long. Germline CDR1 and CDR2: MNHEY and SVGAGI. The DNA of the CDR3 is TGTGCCAGCAGTTATAAACCTCCGGGACTAGCGGGAGGAGAATCCACCGGGGAGCTGTTTTTT. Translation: CASSYKPPGLAGGESTGELFF.

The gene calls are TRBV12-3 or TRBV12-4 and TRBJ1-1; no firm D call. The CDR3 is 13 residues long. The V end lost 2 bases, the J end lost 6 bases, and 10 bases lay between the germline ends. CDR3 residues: CASSLSRWAEAFF. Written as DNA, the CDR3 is TGTGCCAGCAGTTTATCTCGATGGGCTGAAGCTTTCTTT.

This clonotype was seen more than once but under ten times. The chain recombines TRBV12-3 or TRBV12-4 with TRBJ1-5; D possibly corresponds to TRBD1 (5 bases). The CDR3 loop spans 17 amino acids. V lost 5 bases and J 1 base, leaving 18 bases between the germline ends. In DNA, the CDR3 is TGTGCCAGCAGTCCCGGGACCCCGCCGTCGAGCAATCAGCCCCAGCATTTT. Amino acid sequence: CASSPGTPPSSNQPQHF.

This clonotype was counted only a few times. The CDR3 protein is CARGGGKNTEAFF. The CDR3 nucleotides are TGTGCCAGAGGTGGGGGGAAAAACACTGAAGCTTTCTTT. The chain recombines TRBV6-4 with TRBJ1-1; a weak D match, TRBD1 (5 bases). The V gene's germline CDR1 is MRHNA and CDR2 SNTAGT. V lost 9 bases to trimming and J lost 2 bases, with 13 bases between them. The CDR3 has 13 amino acids.

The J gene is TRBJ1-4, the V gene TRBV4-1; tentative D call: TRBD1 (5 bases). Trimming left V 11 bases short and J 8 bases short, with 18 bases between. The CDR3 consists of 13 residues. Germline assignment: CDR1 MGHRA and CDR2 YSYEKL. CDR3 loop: CAFAGTIGEKLFF. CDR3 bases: TGCGCCTTCGCCGGGACGATCGGGGAAAAACTGTTTTTT.